This T cell receptor (beta chain) was captured in a study of T cells in Graves' hyperthyroidism and ophthalmopathy. Germline assignment: CDR1 LGHNA and CDR2 YNFKEQ. V trimming: 1 base; J trimming: 2 bases; junction bases outside the gene matches: 10. CDR3 length: 18 amino acids. The blood sample dates from first hyperthyroidism diagnosis, preceding any ophthalmopathy symptoms. Each 10 ml fresh peripheral blood draw supplied the PBMCs. Concerning this clonotype: Its antigen is still unknown.

Study-wide findings and caveats: A 13 V-J model separated ophthalmopathy from stable hyperthyroidism.

There were TCR beta CDR3 regions amplified from RNA transcripts. The TCR CDR3 was amplified in a first-round RT-PCR using the HTBI primer set. MiXCR was run by TCRdb on the multiplex PCR reads, yielding one entry per CDR3 protein. The sample shows about 290,000 distinct CDR3 sequences, less than 15% of them seen only once. The chain has TRBV4-2 and TRBJ2-5; TRBD2 matches 10 bases. This TCR was recovered from a woman between 25 and 40 years old with Graves' hyperthyroidism that later progressed to Graves' ophthalmopathy. Sequencing input: blood. CDR3 nucleotides: TGTGCCAGCAGCCAAGCACTCTCTAGCGGGAGCGTACAAGAGACCCAGTACTTC. It yields the protein CASSQALSSGSVQETQYF.